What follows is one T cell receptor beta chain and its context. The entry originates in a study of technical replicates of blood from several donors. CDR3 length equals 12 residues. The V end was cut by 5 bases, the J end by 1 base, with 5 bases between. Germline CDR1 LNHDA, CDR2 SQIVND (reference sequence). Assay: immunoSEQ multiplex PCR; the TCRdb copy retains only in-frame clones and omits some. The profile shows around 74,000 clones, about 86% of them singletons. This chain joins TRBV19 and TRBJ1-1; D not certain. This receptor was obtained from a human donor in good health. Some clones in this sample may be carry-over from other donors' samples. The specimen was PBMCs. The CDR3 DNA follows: TGTGCCAGTAGTTTCGGGAACACTGAAGCTTTCTTT. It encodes CASSFGNTEAFF. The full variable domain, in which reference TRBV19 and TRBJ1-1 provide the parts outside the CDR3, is DGGITQSPKYLFRKEGQNVTLSCEQNLNHDAMYWYRQDPGQGLRLIYYSQIVNDFQKGDIAEGYSVSREKKESFPLTVTSAQKNPTAFYLCASSFGNTEAFFGQGTRLTVV.